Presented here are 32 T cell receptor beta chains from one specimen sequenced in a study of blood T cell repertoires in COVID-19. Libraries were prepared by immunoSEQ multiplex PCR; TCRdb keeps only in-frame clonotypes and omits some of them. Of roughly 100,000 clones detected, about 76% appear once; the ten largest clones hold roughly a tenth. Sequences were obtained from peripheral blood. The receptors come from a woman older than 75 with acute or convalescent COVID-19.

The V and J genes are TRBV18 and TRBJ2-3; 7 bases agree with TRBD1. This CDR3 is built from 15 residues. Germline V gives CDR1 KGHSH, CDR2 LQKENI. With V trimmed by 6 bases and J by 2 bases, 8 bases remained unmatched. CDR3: CASSAGQAITDTQYF. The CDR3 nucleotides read TGTGCCAGCTCGGCCGGACAGGCCATCACAGATACGCAGTATTTT.

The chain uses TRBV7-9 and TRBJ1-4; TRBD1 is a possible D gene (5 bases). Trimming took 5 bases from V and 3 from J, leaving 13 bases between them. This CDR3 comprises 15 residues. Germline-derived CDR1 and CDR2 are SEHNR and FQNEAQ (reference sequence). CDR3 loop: CASSPALQANEKLFF. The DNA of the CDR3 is TGTGCCAGCAGCCCGGCACTACAGGCTAATGAAAAACTGTTTTTT.

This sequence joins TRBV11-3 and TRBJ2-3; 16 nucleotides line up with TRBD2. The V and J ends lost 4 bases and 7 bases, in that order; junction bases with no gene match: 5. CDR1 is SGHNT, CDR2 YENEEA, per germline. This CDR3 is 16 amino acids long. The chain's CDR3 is CASSWGLAGGANTQYF. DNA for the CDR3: TGTGCCAGCAGCTGGGGACTAGCGGGAGGGGCAAATACGCAGTATTTT.

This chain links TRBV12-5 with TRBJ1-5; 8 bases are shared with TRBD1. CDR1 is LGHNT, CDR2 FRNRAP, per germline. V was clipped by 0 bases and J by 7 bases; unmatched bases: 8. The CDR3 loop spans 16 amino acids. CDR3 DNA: TGTGCTAGTGGTTTGGTACAGGGACAGGTAATACAGCCCCAGCATTTT. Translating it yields CASGLVQGQVIQPQHF.

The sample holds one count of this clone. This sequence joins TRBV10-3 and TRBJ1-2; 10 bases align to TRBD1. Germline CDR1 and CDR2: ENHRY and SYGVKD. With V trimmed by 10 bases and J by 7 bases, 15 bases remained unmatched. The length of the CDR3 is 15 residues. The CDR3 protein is CASLPTGTGVSGYTF. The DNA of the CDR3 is TGTGCCAGCCTCCCGACCGGGACAGGGGTTTCTGGCTACACCTTC.

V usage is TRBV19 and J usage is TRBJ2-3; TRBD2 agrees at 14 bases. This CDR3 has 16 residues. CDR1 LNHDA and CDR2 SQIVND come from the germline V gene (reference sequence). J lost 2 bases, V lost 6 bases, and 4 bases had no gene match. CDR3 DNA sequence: TGTGCCAGTAGGGGACTAGCGGGGGAGTTCACAGATACGCAGTATTTT. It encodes CASRGLAGEFTDTQYF. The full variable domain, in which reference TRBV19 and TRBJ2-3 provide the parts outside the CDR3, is DGGITQSPKYLFRKEGQNVTLSCEQNLNHDAMYWYRQDPGQGLRLIYYSQIVNDFQKGDIAEGYSVSREKKESFPLTVTSAQKNPTAFYLCASRGLAGEFTDTQYFGPGTRLTVL.

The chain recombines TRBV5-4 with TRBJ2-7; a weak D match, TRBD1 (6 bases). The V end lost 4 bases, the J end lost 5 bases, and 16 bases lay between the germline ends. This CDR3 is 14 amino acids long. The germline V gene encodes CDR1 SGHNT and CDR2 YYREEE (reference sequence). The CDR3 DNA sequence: TGTGCCAGCAGCCTCCGAGACAGGACCCACGAGCAGTACTTC. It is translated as CASSLRDRTHEQYF.

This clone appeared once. The CDR3 DNA sequence: TGTGCCAGCAGCCAATACCGGGACAGAACCCTTGAAGCTTTCTTT. This translates into CASSQYRDRTLEAFF. The chain combines TRBV7-2 with TRBJ1-1, with 7 bases fitting TRBD1. The length of the CDR3 is 15 residues. The ends lost 5 bases at V and 7 bases at J; junction bases unmatched: 13. Germline CDR1 SGHTA, CDR2 FQGNSA.

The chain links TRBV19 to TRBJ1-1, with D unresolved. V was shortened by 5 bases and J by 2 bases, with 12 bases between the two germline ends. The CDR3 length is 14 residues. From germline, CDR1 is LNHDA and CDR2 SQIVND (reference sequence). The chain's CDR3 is CASSSRRGNTEAFF. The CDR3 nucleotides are TGTGCCAGTAGTTCGCGCCGGGGTAACACTGAAGCTTTCTTT.

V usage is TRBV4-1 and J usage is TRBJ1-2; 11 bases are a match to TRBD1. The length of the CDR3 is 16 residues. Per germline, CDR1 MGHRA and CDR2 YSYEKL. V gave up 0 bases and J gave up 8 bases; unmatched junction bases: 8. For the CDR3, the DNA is TGCGCCAGCAGCCAAGATGGGACAGGGGGAAAGCTCGGCTACACCTTC. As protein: CASSQDGTGGKLGYTF.

The chain's CDR3 is CASSYSSISGNTIYF. DNA of the CDR3: TGTGCCAGCAGTTACTCGTCTATCTCTGGAAACACCATATATTTT. V is TRBV6-5 and J is TRBJ1-3; no reliable D call. The V end lost 0 bases, the J end lost 0 bases, and 6 bases lay between the germline ends. The CDR3 consists of 15 residues. Germline V lookup: CDR1 MNHEY, CDR2 SVGAGI.

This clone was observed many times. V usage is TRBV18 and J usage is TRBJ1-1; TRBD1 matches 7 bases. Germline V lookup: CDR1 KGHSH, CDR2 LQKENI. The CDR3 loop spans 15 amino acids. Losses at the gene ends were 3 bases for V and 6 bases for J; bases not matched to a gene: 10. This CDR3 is CASSPTGTPSSEAFF. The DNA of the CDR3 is TGTGCCAGCTCACCGACAGGGACGCCTTCCTCTGAAGCTTTCTTT.

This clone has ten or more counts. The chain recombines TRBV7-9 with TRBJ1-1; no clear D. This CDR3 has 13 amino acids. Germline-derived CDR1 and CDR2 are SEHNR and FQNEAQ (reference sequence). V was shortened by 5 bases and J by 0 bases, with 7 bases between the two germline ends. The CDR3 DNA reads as TGTGCCAGCAGCCCCACTATGAACACTGAAGCTTTCTTT. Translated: CASSPTMNTEAFF. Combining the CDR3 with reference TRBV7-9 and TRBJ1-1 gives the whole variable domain DTGVSQNPRHKITKRGQNVTFRCDPISEHNRLYWYRQTLGQGPEFLTYFQNEAQLEKSRLLSDRFSAERPKGSFSTLEIQRTEQGDSAMYLCASSPTMNTEAFFGQGTRLTVV.

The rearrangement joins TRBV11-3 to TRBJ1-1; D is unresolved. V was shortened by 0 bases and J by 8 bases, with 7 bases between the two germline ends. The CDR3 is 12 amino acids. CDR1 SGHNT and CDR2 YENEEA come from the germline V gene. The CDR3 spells CASSLDDGEAFF. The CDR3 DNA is TGTGCCAGCAGCTTAGATGACGGGGAAGCTTTCTTT.

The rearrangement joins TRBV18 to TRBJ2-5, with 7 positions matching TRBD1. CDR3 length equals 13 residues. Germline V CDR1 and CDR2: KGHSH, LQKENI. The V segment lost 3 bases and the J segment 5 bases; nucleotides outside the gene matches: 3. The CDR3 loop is CASSPDRAETQYF. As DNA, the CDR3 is TGTGCCAGCTCACCTGACAGGGCTGAGACCCAGTACTTC.

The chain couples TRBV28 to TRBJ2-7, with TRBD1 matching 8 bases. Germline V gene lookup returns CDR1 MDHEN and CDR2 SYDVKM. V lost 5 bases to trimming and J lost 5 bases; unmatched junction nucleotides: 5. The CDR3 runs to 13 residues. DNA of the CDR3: TGTGCCAGCAGTCGGACAGGGAGCAACGAGCAGTACTTC. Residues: CASSRTGSNEQYF.

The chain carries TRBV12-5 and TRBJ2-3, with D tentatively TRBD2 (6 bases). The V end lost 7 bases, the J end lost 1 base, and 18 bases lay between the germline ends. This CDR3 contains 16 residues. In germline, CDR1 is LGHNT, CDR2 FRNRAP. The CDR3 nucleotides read TGTGCTAGTGCCACGGGGGTCTTTCAGGGCACAGATACGCAGTATTTT. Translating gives CASATGVFQGTDTQYF.

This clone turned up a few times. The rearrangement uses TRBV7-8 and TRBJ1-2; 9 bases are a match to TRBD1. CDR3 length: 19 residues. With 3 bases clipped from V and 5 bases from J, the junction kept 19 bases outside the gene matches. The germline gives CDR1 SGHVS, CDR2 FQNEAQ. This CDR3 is CASSFGRPGQGQSGYGYTF. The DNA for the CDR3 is TGTGCCAGCAGCTTCGGAAGGCCCGGACAGGGGCAGTCGGGGTATGGCTACACCTTC. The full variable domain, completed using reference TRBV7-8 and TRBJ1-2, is GAGVSQSPRYKVAKRGQDVALRCDPISGHVSLFWYQQALGQGPEFLTYFQNEAQLDKSGLPSDRFFAERPEGSVSTLKIQRTQQEDSAVYLCASSFGRPGQGQSGYGYTFGSGTRLTVV.

The CDR3 is CASSISGSTDTQYF. CDR3 in DNA: TGTGCCAGTAGTATTTCAGGGAGCACAGATACGCAGTATTTT. This chain connects TRBV19 to TRBJ2-3; tentative D call: TRBD1 (5 bases). The CDR3 is made up of 14 amino acids. Germline V CDR1 and CDR2: LNHDA, SQIVND (reference sequence). V lost 3 bases, J lost 0 bases, and 7 bases lay in between.

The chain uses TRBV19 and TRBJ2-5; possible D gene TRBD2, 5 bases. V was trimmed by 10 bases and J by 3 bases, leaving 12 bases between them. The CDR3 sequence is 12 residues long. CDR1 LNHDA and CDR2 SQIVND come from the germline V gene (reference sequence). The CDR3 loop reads CATLHSEETQYF. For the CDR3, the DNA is TGTGCCACCTTGCATAGCGAAGAGACCCAGTACTTC.

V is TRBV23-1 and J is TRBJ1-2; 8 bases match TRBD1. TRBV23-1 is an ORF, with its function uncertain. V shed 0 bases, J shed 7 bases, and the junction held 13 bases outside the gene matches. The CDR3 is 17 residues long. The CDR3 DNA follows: TGCGCCAGCAGTCAATCGGCCGGGGGGACAGGCACCATTGGCTACACCTTC. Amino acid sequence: CASSQSAGGTGTIGYTF.

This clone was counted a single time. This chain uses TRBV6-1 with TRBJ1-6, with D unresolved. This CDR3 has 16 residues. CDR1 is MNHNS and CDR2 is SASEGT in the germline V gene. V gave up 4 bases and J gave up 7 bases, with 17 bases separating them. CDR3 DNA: TGTGCCAGCAGTGTCGGTAGGAGCTCAATCAATTCACCCCTCCACTTT. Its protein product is CASSVGRSSINSPLHF.

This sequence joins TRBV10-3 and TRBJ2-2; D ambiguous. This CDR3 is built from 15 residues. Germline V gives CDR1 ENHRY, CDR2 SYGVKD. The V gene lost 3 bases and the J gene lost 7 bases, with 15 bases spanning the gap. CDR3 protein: CAISDQAAQGGELFF. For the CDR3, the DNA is TGTGCCATCAGTGATCAGGCAGCCCAAGGCGGGGAGCTGTTTTTT.

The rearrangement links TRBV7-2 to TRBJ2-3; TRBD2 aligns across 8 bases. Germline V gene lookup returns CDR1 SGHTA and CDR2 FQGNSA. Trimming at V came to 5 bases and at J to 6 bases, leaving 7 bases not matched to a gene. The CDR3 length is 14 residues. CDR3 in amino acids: CASSPPGGRDTQYF. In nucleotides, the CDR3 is TGTGCCAGCAGCCCCCCGGGGGGGAGGGATACGCAGTATTTT. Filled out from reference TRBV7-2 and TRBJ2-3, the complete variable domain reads GAGVSQSPSNKVTEKGKDVELRCDPISGHTALYWYRQSLGQGLEFLIYFQGNSAPDKSGLPSDRFSAERTGGSVSTLTIQRTQQEDSAVYLCASSPPGGRDTQYFGPGTRLTVL.

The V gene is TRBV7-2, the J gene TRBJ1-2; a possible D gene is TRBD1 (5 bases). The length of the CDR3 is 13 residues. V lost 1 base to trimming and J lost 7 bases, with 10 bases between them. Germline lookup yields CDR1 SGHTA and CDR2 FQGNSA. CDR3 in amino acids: CASSLGDSRGYTF. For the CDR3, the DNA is TGTGCCAGCAGCTTAGGCGACAGTCGTGGCTACACCTTC.

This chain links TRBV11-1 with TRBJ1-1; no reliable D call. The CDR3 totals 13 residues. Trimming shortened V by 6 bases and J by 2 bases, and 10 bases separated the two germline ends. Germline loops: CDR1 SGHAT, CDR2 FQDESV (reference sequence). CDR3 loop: CASRAVSNTEAFF. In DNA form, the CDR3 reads TGTGCCAGCAGAGCTGTAAGCAACACTGAAGCTTTCTTT.

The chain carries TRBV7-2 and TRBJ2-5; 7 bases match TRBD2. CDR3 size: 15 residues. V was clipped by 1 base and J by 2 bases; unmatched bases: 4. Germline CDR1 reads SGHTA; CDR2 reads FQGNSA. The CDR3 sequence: CASSLVGGGQETQYF. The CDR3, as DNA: TGTGCCAGCAGCTTAGTTGGCGGGGGTCAAGAGACCCAGTACTTC.

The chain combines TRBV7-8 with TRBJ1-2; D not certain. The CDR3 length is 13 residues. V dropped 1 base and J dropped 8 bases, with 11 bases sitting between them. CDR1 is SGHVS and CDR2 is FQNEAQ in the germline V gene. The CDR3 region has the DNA TGTGCCAGCAGCTTAGAACATAATTTGGGCTACACCTTC. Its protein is CASSLEHNLGYTF.

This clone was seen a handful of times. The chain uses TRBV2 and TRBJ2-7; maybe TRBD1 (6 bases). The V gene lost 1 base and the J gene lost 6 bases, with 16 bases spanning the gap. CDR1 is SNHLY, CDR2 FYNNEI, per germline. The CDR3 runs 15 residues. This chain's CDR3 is CASSEGRGQGIEQYF. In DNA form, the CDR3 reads TGTGCCAGCAGTGAAGGTAGGGGACAAGGGATCGAGCAGTACTTC.

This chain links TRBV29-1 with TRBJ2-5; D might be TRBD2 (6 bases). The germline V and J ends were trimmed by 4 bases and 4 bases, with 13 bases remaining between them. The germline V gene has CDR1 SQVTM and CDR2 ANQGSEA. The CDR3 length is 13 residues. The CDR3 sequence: CSVVRGNGETQYF. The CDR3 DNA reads TGCAGCGTTGTACGGGGGAATGGAGAGACCCAGTACTTC. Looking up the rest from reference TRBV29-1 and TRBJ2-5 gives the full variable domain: SAVISQKPSRDICQRGTSLTIQCQVDSQVTMMFWYRQQPGQSLTLIATANQGSEATYESGFVIDKFPISRPNLTFSTLTVSNMSPEDSSIYLCSVVRGNGETQYFGPGTRLLVL.

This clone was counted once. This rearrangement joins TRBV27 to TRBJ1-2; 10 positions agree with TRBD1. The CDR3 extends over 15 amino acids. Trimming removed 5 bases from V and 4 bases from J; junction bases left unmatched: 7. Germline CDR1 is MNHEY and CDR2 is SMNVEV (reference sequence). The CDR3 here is CASSARQGASYGYTF. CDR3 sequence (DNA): TGTGCCAGCAGTGCCCGACAGGGGGCCAGCTATGGCTACACCTTC.

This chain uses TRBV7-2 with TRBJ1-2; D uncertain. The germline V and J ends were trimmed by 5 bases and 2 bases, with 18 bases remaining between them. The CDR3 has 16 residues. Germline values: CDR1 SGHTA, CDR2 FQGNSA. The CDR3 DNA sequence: TGTGCCAGCAGCCCGATCGGAGAGAGAGAAAACTATGGCTACACCTTC. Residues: CASSPIGERENYGYTF.